This record looks at one TCR beta chain sequence and its context. CDR1 is MDHEN, CDR2 SYDVKM, per germline. V was clipped by 1 base and J by 5 bases, with 15 bases between them. This CDR3 is 15 amino acids long. This sample stems from a study of CD8 T cells in Susac syndrome. Reverse transcription of about 0.45 to 1 ug RNA was performed with random hexamers. TCRdb independently ran MiXCR on the immunoSEQ multiplex PCR reads; one entry per CDR3 protein. The repertoire holds tens of thousands of distinct CDR3 sequences, with more than 85% as singletons. The sequence was collected from a human donor in good health. The sequencing sample was made of CD8+ T cells from PBMCs. This chain uses TRBV28 with TRBJ2-7; the D call may be TRBD1 or TRBD2 (5 bases each). The CDR3 coding sequence is TGTGCCAGCAGTTTATTGTTCAGGGCGGGCGACGAGCAGTACTTC. Encoded protein: CASSLLFRAGDEQYF.